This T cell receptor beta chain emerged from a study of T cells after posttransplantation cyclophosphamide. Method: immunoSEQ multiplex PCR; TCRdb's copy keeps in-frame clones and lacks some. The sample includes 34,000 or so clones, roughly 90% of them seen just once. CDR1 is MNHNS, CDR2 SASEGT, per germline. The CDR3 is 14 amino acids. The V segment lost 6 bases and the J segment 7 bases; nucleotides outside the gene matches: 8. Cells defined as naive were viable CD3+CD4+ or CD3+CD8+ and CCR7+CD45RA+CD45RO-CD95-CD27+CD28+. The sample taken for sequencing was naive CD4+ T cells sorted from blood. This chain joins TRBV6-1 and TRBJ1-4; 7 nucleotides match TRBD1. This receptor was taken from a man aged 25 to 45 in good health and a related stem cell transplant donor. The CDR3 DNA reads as TGTGCCAGCAGACTGACAGGGTTGACTGAAAAACTGTTTTTT. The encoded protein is CASRLTGLTEKLFF.